These 3 T cell receptor beta chains originate from one sample sequenced in a study of T cells in Graves' hyperthyroidism and ophthalmopathy. Amplified regions were TCR beta CDR3 sequences from RNA transcripts. The HTBI primer set served for first-round RT-PCR of the TCR CDR3. MiXCR was run by TCRdb on the multiplex PCR reads, yielding one entry per CDR3 protein. The repertoire includes over 300,000 distinct CDR3 sequences, approximately 14% of them detected once, and about 37% sits in the top ten. The sequenced sample consisted of blood. The receptors were gathered from a woman aged 40-49 years with Graves' ophthalmopathy.

This clonotype was recorded many times. The chain uses TRBV20-1 and TRBJ1-2; 7 positions match TRBD1. V dropped 0 bases and J dropped 4; count of bases not matched to a gene: 5. CDR1 is DFQATT and CDR2 is SNEGSKA in the germline V gene (reference sequence). The CDR3 is 14 residues long. CDR3 in amino acids: CSARDRQGLYGYTF. The CDR3 DNA follows: TGCAGTGCTAGAGATAGACAGGGCCTCTATGGCTACACCTTC.

Only a few counts were recorded for this clonotype. The chain joins TRBV4-1 to TRBJ1-2, with 10 positions matching TRBD1. This CDR3 has 15 amino acids. Losses at the gene ends were 4 bases for V and 6 bases for J; bases not matched to a gene: 8. CDR1 and CDR2 (germline): MGHRA, YSYEKL. This CDR3 is CASSPVDRGEDGYTF. CDR3 coding DNA: TGCGCCAGCAGCCCAGTGGACAGGGGGGAAGATGGCTACACCTTC.

This clonotype was counted ten times or more. The chain combines TRBV6-1 with TRBJ2-5, with no clear D. V was clipped by 7 bases and J by 4 bases, with 7 bases between them. The CDR3 is made up of 11 amino acids. Germline V CDR1 and CDR2: MNHNS, SASEGT. The DNA for the CDR3 is TGTGCCAGCACAACGGGAGAGACCCAGTACTTC. This sequence encodes CASTTGETQYF.